This T cell receptor beta chain appears in the sequencing data of a study of vaccination and CD4 T cells after COVID-19. A remark on this clonotype: Its antigen is not identified.

An Oncomine TCR Beta short-read assay was used to sequence the DNA from cultured CD4+ T cells. From the PCR reads, TCRdb called clonotypes with MiXCR, one entry per CDR3 protein. The sample holds fewer than 20,000 distinct CDR3 sequences, around 43% seen once. Time point of the sample: late sampling 161 to 241 days after vaccination in three convalescent patients. Treatment: 10-day PBMC culture with coronavirus spike peptide pools or control peptides (ViraFEST assay). The CDR3 has 11 amino acids. The germline V and J ends were trimmed by 2 bases and 5 bases, with 4 bases remaining between them. CDR1 is DFQATT and CDR2 is SNEGSKA in the germline V gene (reference sequence).

The starting material was CD4+ T cells from blood, cultured in vitro, obtained about 7 months after SARS-CoV-2 vaccination. The source is a human donor who had recovered from COVID-19. The chain recombines TRBV20-1 with TRBJ2-1, with D unclear. CDR3 loop: CSARNNNEQFF. CDR3 in DNA: TGCAGTGCTAGAAATAACAATGAGCAGTTCTTC.